This T cell receptor (beta chain) was identified in a study of monozygotic twins with inflammatory bowel disease. The germline CDR1 and CDR2 sequences are SGHKS and YYEKEE (reference sequence). The CDR3 covers 16 residues. Each sample had eight separate cDNA synthesis reactions. TCRdb reanalyzed the 5' RACE reads, giving one entry per CDR3 protein sequence and no DNA. This repertoire includes about 450,000 distinct CDR3 sequences. The source material was blood. The TCR comes from a human donor with ulcerative colitis or Crohn's disease, or a healthy co-twin of an affected twin (not recorded which). J is TRBJ2-3 and V is TRBV5-5; TCRdb lists TRBD1, though no DNA is available to test this call. CDR3 residues: CASTRGGDRRTDTQYF.